This T cell receptor (beta chain) appears in the sequencing data of a study of memory CD4+ T cells and cytomegalovirus serostatus. Single viable CD3+CD4+CD8-CD45RO+ cells were sorted as the memory CD4+ T cells. Serum IgG to CMV pp150, pp28, p38 and p52 defined serostatus. The method was immunoSEQ multiplex PCR; TCRdb's version includes in-frame clones alone and lacks a portion of them. In the table there are roughly 28,000 clones, more than 75% of which are singletons. Trimming removed 3 bases from V and 3 bases from J, with 0 bases in between. The CDR3 totals 11 residues. Looked up from germline, CDR1 is SGHDT and CDR2 is YYEEEE.

The TCR comes from an adult in good health and CMV-seronegative. The genes are TRBV5-6 and TRBJ2-2; D unresolved. Sequences were obtained from memory CD4+ T cells from blood. DNA of the CDR3: TGTGCCAGCAGCTACACCGGGGAGCTGTTTTTT. Translated, it gives CASSYTGELFF.